This is a list of T cell receptor beta chains from one sample in a study of CD8+CD57+ T cells in acquired aplastic anemia. TCRdb reprocessed the reads via MiXCR and lists one record per CDR3 protein. Among about 270,000 distinct CDR3 sequences listed, approximately 80% were seen once. Sequenced sample: sorted CD4+, CD8+, or CD8+CD57+ T cells (not recorded which) from PBMCs. These receptors all stem from a human donor with aplastic anemia. Both conserved end residues are part of each CDR3. Fields, in order: J gene, V gene, D gene, clone size, CDR3 DNA, CDR3 protein. D genes are given only for firm matches. Size tells how often a clone was seen (once, few, many) or the class of an expanded clone, and some rows leave it out.

TRBJ2-3 TRBV7-9 - once TGTGCCAGCAGCTTAGGGAGAAATACGCAGTGTTTT CASSLGRNTQCF
TRBJ2-5 TRBV20-1 - - TGCAGTGCTAGATCGGAGGAGACCCAGTACTTC CSARSEETQYF
TRBJ2-7 TRBV11-3 - - TGTGCCAGCAGTGAAGCGCAGGAACAGCAGTACTTC CASSEAQEQQYF
TRBJ2-5 TRBV15 - - TGTGCCACCAGCGGAGGCGGCGTGGAAGAGACCCAGTACTTC CATSGGGVEETQYF
TRBJ2-6 TRBV7-2 TRBD1 - TGTGCCAGCAGCTTTGATGGAAACGGGACAGCCCTTTCCCTGACTTTC CASSFDGNGTALSLTF
TRBJ1-5 TRBV7-3 - - TGTGCCAGCAGCTTATGGCTAGCGGGGGCAAATGAGCAGTTT CASSLWLAGANEQF
TRBJ2-1 TRBV19 TRBD2 - TGTGCCAGTAGTATAGCTAGCGGGAGTCAGAATGAGCAGTTCTTC CASSIASGSQNEQFF
TRBJ2-7 TRBV7-8 - - TGTGCCAGCAGCTACGTGGGGGGTACCGATGAGCAGTACTTC CASSYVGGTDEQYF
TRBJ2-5 TRBV7-2 - - TGTGCCAGCAGCTTAGCGCTCGGTCCCCTTGCGGAGGGTCTGGGGACCCAGTACTTC CASSLALGPLAEGLGTQYF
TRBJ2-3 TRBV7-9 TRBD2 - TGTGCCAGCAGCTCTGAAAGAAGCGGGGGGACCGATGAGCAGTATTTT CASSSERSGGTDEQYF
TRBJ2-3 TRBV9 - few TGTGCCAGCAGCTTGGCTAGAGGTAGCGGAGATACGCAGTATTTT CASSLARGSGDTQYF
TRBJ1-1 TRBV7-6 - - TGTGCCAGCAGCTTAGACGCAAGGGGAGACAACGAGCAGTTCTTT CASSLDARGDNEQFF
TRBJ2-3 TRBV11-1 TRBD2 - TGTGCCAGCAGCTTAGGAGCGGGGGGGCTGGATACGCAGTATTTT CASSLGAGGLDTQYF
TRBJ2-5 TRBV5-4 - - TGTGCCAGCAGCGTTGCGGGCGGACTGAAAGAGACCCAGTACTTC CASSVAGGLKETQYF
TRBJ1-1 TRBV9 - - TGTGCCAGCAGCTTCGAAGTCGCGACTGAAGCTTTATTT CASSFEVATEALF
TRBJ2-7 TRBV3-1 TRBD1 - TGTGCCAGCAGCCGACAGGGGGGCGTCGAGCAGTACTTC CASSRQGGVEQYF
TRBJ1-3 TRBV7-8 - - TGTGCCAGCAGCTCGGGGTATGGAAACACCATATATTTT CASSSGYGNTIYF
TRBJ2-3 TRBV7-9 - - TGTGCCAGCAGGGACGGGAGAAGCGGGACGCAGTATTTT CASRDGRSGTQYF
TRBJ1-6 TRBV4-2 TRBD1 many TGTGCCAGCAGCCAGGGTGGACAGGGTCATAATTCACCCCTCCACTTT CASSQGGQGHNSPLHF
TRBJ2-3 TRBV7-3 - once TGTGCCAGCACAAGAGGGGCCCTCGCCGTTGCGCAGTATTTT CASTRGALAVAQYF
TRBJ1-5 TRBV20-1 - - TGCAGTGCTAGAGACGGACTAGCTCAAGAGACCCAGCATTTT CSARDGLAQETQHF
TRBJ2-1 TRBV7-3 - - TGCGCCAGCAGCTTGGGCCAGGCGGGGCCGAAAAACCCTGAGCAGTTCTTC CASSLGQAGPKNPEQFF
TRBJ2-2 TRBV7-2 - - TGTGCCAGCAGCGGCGAGGGGAACTCCGGGGAGCTGTTTTTT CASSGEGNSGELFF
TRBJ1-5 TRBV7-2 TRBD1 - TGTGCCAGCACCTCGGGACAGCCAAATCAGCCCCAGCATTTT CASTSGQPNQPQHF
TRBJ2-1 TRBV7-3 TRBD2 - TGTGCCGTTCTCTTAGGGCTAGCGGGAGACAATGAGCAGTTCTTC CAVLLGLAGDNEQFF
TRBJ2-5 TRBV7-3 TRBD1 once TGTGCCAGCGGGGTGCCGGGACAGGAGACCCAGTACTTC CASGVPGQETQYF
TRBJ1-1 TRBV29-1 - - TGCAGCGTCGGGAACACTGAAGCTTTCTTT CSVGNTEAFF
TRBJ2-3 TRBV7-9 - few TGTGCCAGCAGCTCCGGGGTTGCGGGTGGACAGTTCTTCTTT CASSSGVAGGQFFF
TRBJ2-7 TRBV11-2 TRBD1 many TGTGCCAGCAGCTGGGGATCCGGGACAGGGGTTTACGAGCAGTACTTC CASSWGSGTGVYEQYF
TRBJ2-3 TRBV7-2 - - TGTGCCAGCGGCTTTGAGAGCACTAGCACAGATACGCAGTATTTT CASGFESTSTDTQYF
TRBJ2-7 TRBV7-8 - - TGTGCCAGCAGCTTAGCGGGAGGTCGGGATACGCACGAGCAGTACTTC CASSLAGGRDTHEQYF
TRBJ1-5 TRBV7-9 - - TGTGCCAGCAGCTTACGCGCAGGGGATCAGCCCCAGCATTTT CASSLRAGDQPQHF
TRBJ1-1 TRBV7-9 - - TGTGCCAGCAGCTCCGGGACACAAGAAGCTTTCTTT CASSSGTQEAFF
TRBJ2-3 TRBV10-2 - few TGCGCCAGCAGTGAGTCGTGGCGGACCAGCACAGATACGCAGTATTTT CASSESWRTSTDTQYF
TRBJ2-3 TRBV9 - - - CASGGAGNLQYFGF
TRBJ2-1 TRBV2 - - TGTGCCAGCAGTAAGACGGGGGAGGTCAATGAGCAGTTCTTC CASSKTGEVNEQFF
TRBJ2-5 TRBV7-3 - - TGTGCCAGCAGCTTGCACAGAGTAGGGGAACCCCTCCACTTC CASSLHRVGEPLHF
TRBJ2-5 TRBV5-8 TRBD1 - TGCGCCAGCAGCCACGACAGGGGATTTGGTGCCCAGTACTTC CASSHDRGFGAQYF
TRBJ1-2 TRBV7-2 - - TGTGCCAGCAGCTTGACTCTGGGAGGGAACACTGAAGACACCTTC CASSLTLGGNTEDTF
TRBJ2-6 TRBV7-7 - - TGTGCCAGCAGCTTCGCGGGTAGAGACGGGGCCTACTTCGTGACTTTC CASSFAGRDGAYFVTF
TRBJ2-7 TRBV5-6 - few TGTGCCAGCAGCTTGGAGAGGGTCGAGCGGTACTTC CASSLERVERYF
TRBJ2-5 TRBV2 - - TGTGCCAGCAGTACTGGCGGGACGTGGGGAGAGACCCAGTACTTC CASSTGGTWGETQYF
TRBJ1-1 TRBV29-1 - - TGCAGCGTTAACAGGGTCGATGAAGAGTTCTTT CSVNRVDEEFF
TRBJ2-1 TRBV4-1 TRBD2 - TGCGCCAGCAGCCAAGCCCTAGCGGGAGTGGCCCATGAGCAGTTCTTC CASSQALAGVAHEQFF
TRBJ1-3 TRBV2 - - TGTGCCAGCAGTCTACGACAGGACTCTGGAAACACCATATATTTT CASSLRQDSGNTIYF